The source of this T cell receptor (beta chain) is a study of T cells in narcolepsy. Findings and limits, study-wide: HCRT-specific and TRIB2-specific autoreactive clonotypes appeared among same-patient CSF and blood CD4+ clonotypes.

A note on this clone: Antigen unknown. Other DNA sequences in this sample translate to the same CDR3.

TCRdb's copy holds only in-frame clones and misses some; the assay was immunoSEQ multiplex PCR. The top ten hold approximately 1.2% of the sample, which has about 40,000 clones, approximately 90% seen once. V lost 4 bases and J lost 2; bases outside the gene matches: 4. Per germline, CDR1 SQVTM and CDR2 ANQGSEA. The CDR3 extends over 16 amino acids. This TCR was sampled from a human donor with narcolepsy. Specimen: CD45RA- memory CD4+ T cells from PBMCs. The chain couples TRBV29-1 to TRBJ2-1; 14 nucleotides agree with TRBD2. The CDR3 region has the DNA TGCAGCGTTGGTGGGGGACTAGCGGGGGCCTACAATGAGCAGTTCTTC. Its translation is CSVGGGLAGAYNEQFF.